This T cell receptor (beta chain) came from a study of PD-L1 blockade in urothelial cancer. At the level of the study: Atezolizumab (1,200 mg intravenously every 3 weeks) began around 2014 for patients. Prior regimens of chemotherapy numbered 0 to 3 per patient.

Sampling of each patient yielded between 1 and 8 specimens, collected pretreatment and on-treatment. The table came from immunoSEQ multiplex PCR; TCRdb's copy has only in-frame clones and leaves some out. The table has tens of thousands of clones, around 79% seen once. This sequence was found in a man aged 70 or older with urothelial cancer. The sequencing used PBMCs, collected around atezolizumab (anti-PD-L1) treatment.

The CDR3 region is CAISESFGGGAADTQYF. The CDR3 nucleotides are TGTGCCATCAGTGAGTCCTTTGGCGGGGGGGCGGCAGATACGCAGTATTTT. The chain carries TRBV10-3 and TRBJ2-3; TRBD2 aligns across 9 bases. Germline V gene sequence: CDR1 ENHRY, CDR2 SYGVKD. This CDR3 contains 17 residues. With 0 bases clipped from V and 4 bases from J, the junction kept 8 bases outside the gene matches.